This TCR beta chain was recorded in a study of T cell responses to AZD1222 COVID-19 vaccine. Findings of the study overall: Clonal diversity was possibly underestimated; the donors were predominantly white British and more often female. When two AZD1222 doses had been given, Spike-specific TCR breadth and depth rose. Regions 160-218 and 743-854 dominated among vaccine-associated CD4 TCRs spanning spike.

Generated by immunoSEQ multiplex PCR, the TCRdb table keeps only in-frame clones and is missing some. Among tens of thousands of clones listed, around 91% were seen once. A remark on this clone: Antigen: not known.

The V gene's germline CDR1 is KGHSH and CDR2 LQKENI. V shed 6 bases and J shed 1 base, with 9 bases lying between them. The CDR3 length is 13 residues. The sequence was collected from an adult in good health. This chain uses TRBV18 with TRBJ1-1; no firm D call. The sample in question was peripheral blood, obtained on day 0 of MenACWY control vaccination. DNA for the CDR3: TGTGCCAGCTCGGCTGGGGAGAACACTGAAGCTTTCTTT. Amino acids: CASSAGENTEAFF.